This is a list of T cell receptor beta chains from one sample in a study of regulatory T cells in long-lasting Graves disease. TCRdb re-called the multiplex PCR reads with MiXCR, one entry per CDR3 protein. The sample consists of 380,000 or so distinct CDR3 sequences, 16% of them appearing once. This sample also belongs to another study, concerning T cells in Graves' hyperthyroidism and ophthalmopathy.

The sequencing used peripheral blood mononuclear cells (PBMCs), collected at new diagnosis, from a patient treated with antithyroid drugs. The receptors shown here come from a woman younger than 35 with Graves disease. CDR3s include the opening cysteine and the closing phenylalanine or tryptophan. Each record gives: J gene, D gene, V gene, clone size, CDR3 DNA, CDR3 protein. A D gene is named only where the DNA matches it firmly. Not all rows give a size; the values are once, few, many and, for expanded clones, a class.

TRBJ2-5 TRBD1 TRBV30 once TGTGCCTGGGACCGGGACAGGGAGTTAGAGACCCAGTACTTC CAWDRDRELETQYF
TRBJ2-7 TRBD1 TRBV5-4 few TGTGCCAGCAGCTTGGTAAGGGGGCGGCAGCAGTACTTC CASSLVRGRQQYF
TRBJ1-1 TRBD1 TRBV14 - TGTGCCAGCAGCCTTGACAGGGGCAGGGGTGAAGCTTTCTTT CASSLDRGRGEAFF
TRBJ2-5 - TRBV27 many TGTGCCTCCCAGGGGGCAGCGGGAGTTACCGGGGAGACCCAGTACTTC CASQGAAGVTGETQYF
TRBJ1-1 TRBD1 TRBV5-1 - TGCGCCAGCAGCCCCGACAGGGTAGATGGAGCTTTCTTT CASSPDRVDGAFF
TRBJ1-5 - TRBV6-1 few TGTGCCAGCAGAAGACAGTACGATAGCAATCAGCCCCAGCATTTT CASRRQYDSNQPQHF
TRBJ2-7 - TRBV13 many TGTGCCAGCAGCTTAGTACAGGGCGCGAGTGCCGGCTACGAGCAGTACTTC CASSLVQGASAGYEQYF
TRBJ1-5 - TRBV19 - TGTGCCAGTAGTACGGCGGTGGAGCCCCAGCATTTT CASSTAVEPQHF
TRBJ2-7 - TRBV4-1 many TGCGCCAGCAGCCTCGGCAAGGCCTACGAGCAGTACTTC CASSLGKAYEQYF
TRBJ2-3 - TRBV4-1 many TGCGCCAGCAGCCAAGACTACGGGGCCACCACAGATACGCAGTATTTT CASSQDYGATTDTQYF
TRBJ1-2 - TRBV2 few TGTGCCAGCACTCCTGGTGGCGTAGATTATGGCTACACCTTC CASTPGGVDYGYTF
TRBJ1-2 TRBD1 TRBV9 many TGTGCCAGCAGCGCAACAGGGGTATCTCTGCTATACGATGGCTACACCTTC CASSATGVSLLYDGYTF
TRBJ2-2 - TRBV3-1 - TGTGCCAGCAGCCCAGAGTCAGGAGGGGGGGAGCTGTTTTTT CASSPESGGGELFF
TRBJ1-5 - TRBV12-3/TRBV12-4 many TGTGCCAGCAGTTTTTCGCAGGGCCATCAGCCCCAGCATTTT CASSFSQGHQPQHF
TRBJ2-1 TRBD2 TRBV6-1 - TGTGCCAGCACCCCGGGACTAGCGGGGGGGAGCTCCTACAATGAGCAGTTCTTC CASTPGLAGGSSYNEQFF
TRBJ2-1 - TRBV24-1 few TGTGCCACCAGTGACCCGTACAATGAGCAGTTCTTC CATSDPYNEQFF
TRBJ2-5 - TRBV2 many TGTGCCAGCAACCGTCCCCGGGGAAAAGAGACCCAGTACTTC CASNRPRGKETQYF
TRBJ2-1 - TRBV15 - TGTGCCACCAGCAGAGATTGGGAGGCGTACAATGAGCAGTTCTTC CATSRDWEAYNEQFF
TRBJ1-5 TRBD1 TRBV2 many TGTGCCAGCAGGGGACAGACCGCCGAACCCCAGCATTTT CASRGQTAEPQHF
TRBJ1-1 - TRBV10-3 many TGTGCCACCAGGACTTTGAACACTGAAGCTTTCTTT CATRTLNTEAFF
TRBJ1-2 - TRBV29-1 - TGCAGCGTACGGGGGGAAAGTGGCTACACCTTC CSVRGESGYTF
TRBJ2-5 - TRBV28 many TGTGCCAGCAGCCGTTACCCGACCGCGGAGACCCAGTACTTC CASSRYPTAETQYF
TRBJ2-3 TRBD2 TRBV19 few TGTGCCAGTAGGAGGACTAGCGGGAGAACGGCTGCCACAGATACGCAGTATTTT CASRRTSGRTAATDTQYF
TRBJ1-1 - TRBV5-8 - TGTGCCAGCAGTCGAGCTTTCTTT CASSRAFF
TRBJ1-1 TRBD1 TRBV5-1 few TGCGCCAGCAGCTCCGGACAGGGAGGGTTTCGGACTGAAGCTTTCTTT CASSSGQGGFRTEAFF
TRBJ1-3 - TRBV19 - TGTGCCAGTAGAAGAGGGTCTGGAAACACCATATATTTT CASRRGSGNTIYF
TRBJ1-6 - TRBV5-1 many TGCGCCAGCAGCGCTCAGGGGAGTGCGTATAATTCACCCCTCCACTTT CASSAQGSAYNSPLHF
TRBJ2-4 TRBD2 TRBV4-1 many TGCGCCAGCAGCCAAGCGTCTACCGGGGGACTAGCGGCGAGGGGTAGGAACATTCAGTACTTC CASSQASTGGLAARGRNIQYF
TRBJ1-1 TRBD1 TRBV7-6 - TGTGCCAGCAGCTTAGGATCGACAGGGAGCATTGAAGCTTTCTTT CASSLGSTGSIEAFF
TRBJ1-2 - TRBV5-6 - TGTGCCAGCAGCTTGGCCGGGCTGGACAGAGCGGGCTACGCCTTC CASSLAGLDRAGYAF
TRBJ2-3 TRBD2 TRBV4-1 - TGCGCCAGCAGCCTCTACGGACTAGCGACCACAGATACGCAGTATTTT CASSLYGLATTDTQYF
TRBJ2-3 TRBD1 TRBV6-1 many TGTGCCAGCAGTGATACCCAGGGGGCAGATACGCAGTATTTT CASSDTQGADTQYF
TRBJ2-3 - TRBV4-2 many TGTGCCAGCAGCCAAGGACCTCGGGGGGCCAACACAGATACGCAGTATTTT CASSQGPRGANTDTQYF
TRBJ2-7 - TRBV15 - TGTGCCACCAGCAGAGACAGGGCCGACCGTTACGAGCAGTACTTC CATSRDRADRYEQYF
TRBJ2-1 - TRBV9 many TGTGCCAGCAGCGTAAGTCCTAGCTTGGGCAATGAGCAGTTCTTC CASSVSPSLGNEQFF
TRBJ2-7 - TRBV28 many TGTGCCGCCCGGGGGAGCGCCTACGAGCAGTACTTC CAARGSAYEQYF
TRBJ2-7 - TRBV5-1 many TGCGCCAGCAGCCCGGGACCCGAATCGGAGGAGCAGTACTTC CASSPGPESEEQYF
TRBJ2-7 - TRBV10-3 many TGTGCCATCAGTGAGGGCCCGGGAACCTACGAGCAGTACTTC CAISEGPGTYEQYF
TRBJ1-2 TRBD1 TRBV2 - TGTGCCAGCAGTGAGTCCAGGACAGGGGAAAACTATGGCTACACCTTC CASSESRTGENYGYTF
TRBJ1-2 - TRBV28 many TGTGCCAGCAGTTCACTCGGGGACCGATATGGCTACACCTTC CASSSLGDRYGYTF
TRBJ2-2 - TRBV6-2/TRBV6-3 once TGTGCCAGTAGGGGCTCGAAGAGGACCGGGGAGCTGTTTTTT CASRGSKRTGELFF
TRBJ2-3 - TRBV4-2 few TGTGCCAGCAGCCAAGGGACTGCCCAGGGAGATACGCAGTATTTT CASSQGTAQGDTQYF
TRBJ1-2 TRBD1 TRBV18 many TGTGCCAGCTCACCACCAGGACAGGACTATGGCTACACCTTC CASSPPGQDYGYTF
TRBJ1-2 - TRBV9 - TGTGCCAGCAGCGACCTACTGACAGCAACTAACTATGGCTACACCTTC CASSDLLTATNYGYTF
TRBJ1-6 TRBD1 TRBV12-3/TRBV12-4 many TGTGCCAGCAGTGCACAGGGGAGTCATTCACCCCTCCACTTT CASSAQGSHSPLHF
TRBJ1-4 - TRBV5-1 many TGCGCCAGCAGCTTTAACAGGGAAAGTGAAAAACTGTTTTTT CASSFNRESEKLFF
TRBJ1-5 - TRBV12-5 few TGTGCTAGTGGTTTGGTATCAACAAGCCCTTTAAATCAGCCCCAGCATTTT CASGLVSTSPLNQPQHF
TRBJ1-6 - TRBV18 many TGTGCCAGCTCACCACCGTCGACAGGTTATAATTCACCCCTCCACTTT CASSPPSTGYNSPLHF
TRBJ2-7 - TRBV20-1 many - CSASRTGPYEQYFGVGEQYF
TRBJ2-7 TRBD1 TRBV5-1 many TGCGCCAGCGGGACAGGGGGCTATGAGCAGTACTTC CASGTGGYEQYF
TRBJ2-2 TRBD1 TRBV7-3 many TGTGCCAGCAGTTCGACAGGGGACGGGGAGCTGTTTTTT CASSSTGDGELFF
TRBJ2-5 TRBD2 TRBV5-4 many TGTGCCAGCAGCTTGTCCCTAGCGGGAGACGGTGAGACCCAGTACTTC CASSLSLAGDGETQYF
TRBJ1-5 TRBD1 TRBV30 many TGTGCCTGGAGTCAGGGGGGGAATCAGCCCCAGCATTTT CAWSQGGNQPQHF